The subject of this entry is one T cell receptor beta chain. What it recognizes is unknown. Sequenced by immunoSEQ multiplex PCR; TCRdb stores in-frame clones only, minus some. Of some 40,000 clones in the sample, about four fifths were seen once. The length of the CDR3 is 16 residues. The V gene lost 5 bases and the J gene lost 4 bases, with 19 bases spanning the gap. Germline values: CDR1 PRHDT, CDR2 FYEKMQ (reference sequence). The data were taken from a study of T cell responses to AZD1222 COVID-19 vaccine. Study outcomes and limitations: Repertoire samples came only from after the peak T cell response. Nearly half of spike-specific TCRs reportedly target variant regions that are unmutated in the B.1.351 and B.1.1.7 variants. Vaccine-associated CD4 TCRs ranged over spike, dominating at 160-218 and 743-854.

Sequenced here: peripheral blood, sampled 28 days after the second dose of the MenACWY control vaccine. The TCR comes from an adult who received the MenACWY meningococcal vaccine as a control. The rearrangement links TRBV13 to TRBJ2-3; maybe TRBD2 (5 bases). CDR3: CASSPRSGYVADTQYF. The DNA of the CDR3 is TGTGCCAGCAGCCCGAGGAGCGGTTACGTAGCAGATACGCAGTATTTT.